These T cell receptor beta chains were read from a single sample in a study of identical twins. One entry per CDR3 protein results from TCRdb running MiXCR on the 5' RACE reads. The sample carries 420,000 or so distinct CDR3 sequences, under 20% recorded once. What was sequenced was naive T cells sorted from blood. All receptors come from a man aged 45 to 65 in good health. CDR3s include the opening cysteine and the closing phenylalanine or tryptophan. The order of the fields is D gene, J gene, clone size, V gene, CDR3 protein, CDR3 DNA. The D gene is left open where the match is weak. Part of the rows lack a size; the others show once, few, many or a class for expanded clones.

>-|TRBJ2-1|few|TRBV6-7
CASSYPAIPYYNEQFF
TGTGCCAGCAGTTACCCGGCGATACCTTATTACAATGAGCAGTTCTTC
>TRBD1|TRBJ2-2|many|TRBV6-1
CASSEPGGSGELFF
TGTGCCAGCAGTGAACCAGGGGGCTCCGGGGAGCTGTTTTTT
>-|TRBJ2-7|many|TRBV14
CASSQDSIPGRGYEQYF
TGTGCCAGCAGCCAAGATTCGATCCCCGGGAGAGGGTACGAGCAGTACTTC
>TRBD1|TRBJ1-5|-|TRBV4-3
CASSQDGTGIRPQHF
TGCGCCAGCAGCCAAGACGGGACAGGGATTAGGCCCCAGCATTTT
>TRBD1|TRBJ2-1|-|TRBV20-1
CSARGPNRGSEQFF
TGCAGTGCTAGAGGTCCCAACAGGGGAAGTGAGCAGTTCTTC
>-|TRBJ1-5|-|TRBV12-3/TRBV12-4
CASSLGQGYQHF
TGTGCCAGCAGTTTAGGGCAGGGCTACCAGCATTTT
>-|TRBJ2-1|-|TRBV4-3
CASSLEVGGWGNEQFF
TGCGCCAGCAGCCTCGAAGTGGGGGGCTGGGGCAATGAGCAGTTCTTC
>TRBD2|TRBJ2-3|few|TRBV5-1
CASSGGLAFSDTQYF
TGCGCCAGCAGTGGGGGACTAGCCTTTTCAGATACGCAGTATTTT
>-|TRBJ2-4|many|TRBV27
CASSPRLEFGNIQYF
TGTGCCAGCAGTCCACGACTAGAATTTGGAAACATTCAGTACTTC
>TRBD1|TRBJ2-7|many|TRBV5-1
CASSGQEAVSYEQYF
TGCGCCAGCAGCGGACAGGAGGCCGTCTCCTACGAGCAGTACTTC
>TRBD1|TRBJ1-6|few|TRBV27
CASRILEGANSPLHF
TGTGCCAGCAGGATTTTGGAGGGGGCAAATTCACCCCTCCACTTT
>-|TRBJ2-7|-|TRBV3-1
CASSQDHSYGVYEQYF
TGTGCCAGCAGCCAAGATCATTCTTACGGGGTTTACGAGCAGTACTTC
>-|TRBJ2-6|-|TRBV2
CASSDRGANVLTF
TGTGCCAGCAGTGATAGAGGGGCCAACGTCCTGACTTTC
>-|TRBJ2-1|-|TRBV12-3/TRBV12-4
CASTRQLDNEQFF
TGTGCCAGCACGCGACAGCTAGACAATGAGCAGTTCTTC
>-|TRBJ1-1|many|TRBV19
CASSIGPETEAFF
TGTGCCAGTAGTATAGGGCCGGAAACTGAAGCTTTCTTT
>-|TRBJ2-7|many|TRBV19
CASSGGGASYEQYF
TGTGCCAGTAGCGGAGGGGGGGCTTCCTACGAGCAGTACTTC
>TRBD2|TRBJ2-1|many|TRBV5-6
CASSYGLAGGEQFF
TGTGCCAGCAGCTACGGACTAGCTGGGGGGGAGCAGTTCTTC
>-|TRBJ1-4|few|TRBV29-1
CSVRRGGNEKLFF
TGCAGCGTTCGAAGGGGGGGCAATGAAAAACTGTTTTTT
>-|TRBJ1-3|-|TRBV6-5
CASSYSIGGASGNTIYF
TGTGCCAGCAGTTACTCGATTGGGGGCGCCTCTGGAAACACCATATATTTT
>TRBD1|TRBJ1-5|many|TRBV12-3/TRBV12-4
CASSPGTGAIYSNQPQHF
TGTGCCAGCAGTCCCGGGACAGGGGCGATCTATAGCAATCAGCCCCAGCATTTT
>-|TRBJ2-6|few|TRBV5-1
CASSSGQKTPYSGANVLTF
TGCGCCAGCAGCTCGGGACAAAAAACACCTTACTCTGGGGCCAACGTCCTGACTTTC
>TRBD2|TRBJ2-5|few|TRBV5-1
CASSLSLGGGRAGETQYF
TGCGCCAGCAGCTTAAGTTTGGGAGGCGGGAGGGCCGGAGAGACCCAGTACTTC
>-|TRBJ2-7|few|TRBV5-5
CASSWRGPYEQYF
TGTGCCAGCAGTTGGCGGGGACCCTACGAGCAGTACTTC